The 9 T cell receptor beta chains presented below share a single source sample, sequenced in a study of regulatory T cells in long-lasting Graves disease. Building of the TCR beta libraries involved iRepertoire HTBI primers and Arm-PCR of CDR3 regions. TCRdb re-called the multiplex PCR reads with MiXCR, one entry per CDR3 protein. The table has hundreds of thousands of distinct CDR3 sequences, 20% to 25% seen once. Time point in this sample: persistent/refractory GD, antithyroid drugs over 5 years with positive TRAb. PBMCs were the source of the RNA used for TCR sequencing. The specimen comprised peripheral blood mononuclear cells (PBMCs), sampled when the disease was refractory, from a patient treated with antithyroid drugs. These receptors originate from a female donor with Graves disease.

This clonotype was observed many times. V usage is TRBV11-2 and J usage is TRBJ2-7, with TRBD1 matching 9 bases. Germline V gives CDR1 SGHAT, CDR2 FQNNGV. V lost 2 bases, J lost 6 bases, and 11 bases stayed unmatched. The CDR3 is 16 residues long. As DNA, the CDR3 is TGTGCCAGCAGCTTATTGCCCGGGACAGGGAAGGGCGAGCAGTACTTC. Translated, it gives CASSLLPGTGKGEQYF. Based on the CDR3 plus reference TRBV11-2 and TRBJ2-7, the full variable domain is EAGVAQSPRYKIIEKRQSVAFWCNPISGHATLYWYQQILGQGPKLLIQFQNNGVVDDSQLPKDRFSAERLKGVDSTLKIQPAKLEDSAVYLCASSLLPGTGKGEQYFGPGTRLTVT.

The chain couples TRBV28 to TRBJ2-3; 9 nucleotides match TRBD1. The CDR3 spans 19 residues. Unmatched junction bases numbered 15, after V lost 5 bases and J lost 0 bases. From germline, CDR1 is MDHEN and CDR2 SYDVKM. CDR3 in DNA: TGTGCCAGCAGTCACACTACGGGACAGGGAGTATTTAGCACAGATACGCAGTATTTT. It yields the protein CASSHTTGQGVFSTDTQYF.

In its sample, this clonotype was seen a few times. CDR3 in amino acids: CASSPKALTGLVGYF. In DNA form, the CDR3 reads TGCGCCAGCAGCCCCAAGGCCCTTACAGGGTTGGTTGGATACTTC. The J gene is TRBJ2-7, the V gene TRBV5-1; TRBD1 might be the D (6 bases). V shed 4 bases and J shed 13 bases, with 27 bases lying between them. The germline gives CDR1 SGHRS, CDR2 YFSETQ. This CDR3 contains 15 residues. Looking up the rest from reference TRBV5-1 and TRBJ2-7 gives the full variable domain: KAGVTQTPRYLIKTRGQQVTLSCSPISGHRSVSWYQQTPGQGLQFLFEYFSETQRNKGNFPGRFSGRQFSNSRSEMNVSTLELGDSALYLCASSPKALTGLVGYFGPGTRLTVT.

Many counts were recorded for this clonotype. The chain combines TRBV7-2 with TRBJ2-7, with 8 bases identical to TRBD2. Trimming at V came to 3 bases and at J to 5 bases, leaving 9 bases not matched to a gene. The CDR3 runs 15 residues. Germline V CDR1 and CDR2: SGHTA, FQGNSA. CDR3 in amino acids: CASSLAGTSRHEQYF. The DNA for the CDR3 is TGTGCCAGCAGCTTGGCCGGGACTAGTCGACACGAGCAGTACTTC. The full variable domain, its missing parts supplied by reference TRBV7-2 and TRBJ2-7, is GAGVSQSPSNKVTEKGKDVELRCDPISGHTALYWYRQSLGQGLEFLIYFQGNSAPDKSGLPSDRFSAERTGGSVSTLTIQRTQQEDSAVYLCASSLAGTSRHEQYFGPGTRLTVT.

This chain uses TRBV7-9 with TRBJ2-4; TRBD1 might be the D (6 bases). Per the germline V gene, CDR1 is SEHNR and CDR2 is FQNEAQ (reference sequence). The CDR3 covers 16 residues. The V end was cut by 4 bases, the J end by 9 bases, with 22 bases between. In DNA, the CDR3 is TGTGCCAGCAGCTCACCGAGAGGACAGCGGACAACCATTCAGTACTTC. It specifies CASSSPRGQRTTIQYF. Full variable domain (remainder filled in from reference TRBV7-9 and TRBJ2-4): DTGVSQNPRHKITKRGQNVTFRCDPISEHNRLYWYRQTLGQGPEFLTYFQNEAQLEKSRLLSDRFSAERPKGSFSTLEIQRTEQGDSAMYLCASSSPRGQRTTIQYFGAGTRLSVL.

This clonotype was counted many times. The V and J genes are TRBV20-1 and TRBJ2-7; TRBD1 agrees at 7 bases. J gave up 7 bases and V 5 bases, and 11 bases lay outside the gene matches. This CDR3 comprises 13 residues. Germline V gene lookup returns CDR1 DFQATT and CDR2 SNEGSKA (reference sequence). The CDR3: CSAHDRVGKEQYF. In DNA, the CDR3 is TGCAGTGCTCATGACAGGGTGGGTAAGGAGCAGTACTTC.

This clonotype was seen more than once but under ten times. The CDR3 nucleotides are TGCAGCCCCGGAAGTGATGGGGAAAACACTGAAGCTTTCTTT. Residues: CSPGSDGENTEAFF. This rearrangement joins TRBV29-1 to TRBJ1-1, with D hard to call. The ends were cut back, 8 bases at V and 2 bases at J, with 18 bases in the middle. Germline V gene lookup returns CDR1 SQVTM and CDR2 ANQGSEA. This CDR3 region has 14 residues.

This clonotype was detected a few times. The chain carries TRBV7-9 and TRBJ1-4; D perhaps matches TRBD1 (5 bases). V was shortened by 4 bases and J by 7 bases, with 25 bases between the two germline ends. The CDR3 consists of 18 residues. Germline V gene data show CDR1 as SEHNR and CDR2 as FQNEAQ (reference sequence). The CDR3 reads CASSSSIFRTQGPEKLFF. The CDR3 DNA reads TGTGCCAGCAGCTCATCGATTTTTCGGACACAAGGACCTGAAAAACTGTTTTTT.

This clonotype was observed many times. This chain connects TRBV28 to TRBJ2-5; the D is unclear. This CDR3 is built from 15 residues. The V gene lost 2 bases and the J gene lost 5 bases, with 15 bases spanning the gap. Germline assignment: CDR1 MDHEN and CDR2 SYDVKM. CDR3 sequence reads: CASSLGSSVQETQYF. The CDR3 DNA follows: TGTGCCAGCAGTTTAGGTAGCTCAGTCCAGGAGACCCAGTACTTC.